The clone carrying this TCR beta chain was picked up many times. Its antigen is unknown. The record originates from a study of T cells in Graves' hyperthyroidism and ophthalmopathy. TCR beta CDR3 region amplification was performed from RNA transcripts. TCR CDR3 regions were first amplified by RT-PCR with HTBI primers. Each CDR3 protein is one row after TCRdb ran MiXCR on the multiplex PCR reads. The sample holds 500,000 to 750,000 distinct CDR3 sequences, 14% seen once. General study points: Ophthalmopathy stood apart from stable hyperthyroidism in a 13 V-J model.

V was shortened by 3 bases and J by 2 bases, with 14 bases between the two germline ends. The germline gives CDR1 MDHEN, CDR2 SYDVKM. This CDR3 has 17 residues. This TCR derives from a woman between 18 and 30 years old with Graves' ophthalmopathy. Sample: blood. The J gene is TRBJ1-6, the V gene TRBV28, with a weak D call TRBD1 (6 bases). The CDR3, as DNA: TGTGCCAGCAGTTTGCGCAGGGGCCCTCCCTATAATTCACCCCTCCACTTT. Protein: CASSLRRGPPYNSPLHF. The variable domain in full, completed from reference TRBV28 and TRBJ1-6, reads DVKVTQSSRYLVKRTGEKVFLECVQDMDHENMFWYRQDPGLGLRLIYFSYDVKMKEKGDIPEGYSVSREKKERFSLILESASTNQTSMYLCASSLRRGPPYNSPLHFGNGTRLTVT.